The 10 T cell receptor beta chains presented below share a single source sample, sequenced in a study of cytomegalovirus exposure and HLA in healthy donors. Only in-frame clones appear in the TCRdb table, and some are missing; sequencing was by immunoSEQ multiplex PCR. Among about 140,000 clones listed, about 91% were seen once. The sample taken for sequencing was PBMCs. All receptors derive from a woman between 18 and 29 years old in good health and CMV-seropositive.

The rearrangement uses TRBV19 and TRBJ2-2; TRBD1 is a possible D gene (6 bases). CDR3 length: 13 residues. Trimming took 9 bases from V and 1 from J, leaving 9 bases between them. Germline V gene data show CDR1 as LNHDA and CDR2 as SQIVND (reference sequence). The CDR3 region is CASRTENTGELFF. CDR3 DNA sequence: TGTGCCAGCCGGACAGAGAACACCGGGGAGCTGTTTTTT.

CDR3 sequence reads: CASSPQGGLVQFF. The CDR3, as DNA: TGTGCCAGCAGCCCACAGGGGGGACTGGTACAGTTCTTC. The chain has TRBV7-2 and TRBJ2-1, with 8 bases that match TRBD1. The CDR3 loop spans 13 amino acids. V lost 5 bases, J lost 13 bases, and 10 bases stayed unmatched. Germline CDR1 reads SGHTA; CDR2 reads FQGNSA.

The genes are TRBV11-3 and TRBJ2-5; 14 nucleotides align to TRBD2. This CDR3 spans 17 amino acids. In germline, CDR1 is SGHNT, CDR2 YENEEA. J lost 5 bases, V lost 5 bases, and 10 bases had no gene match. In nucleotides, the CDR3 is TGTGCCAGCAGCCCCGGGACTAGCGGGGGCGTAGGGGAGACCCAGTACTTC. It yields the protein CASSPGTSGGVGETQYF.

This clone was found a few times. The V gene is TRBV14, the J gene TRBJ2-1; the D is unclear. The ends were cut back, 4 bases at V and 3 bases at J, with 7 bases in the middle. Germline V gives CDR1 SGHDN, CDR2 FVKESK. The CDR3 totals 13 residues. DNA for the CDR3: TGTGCCAGCAGCCCGCAGATCTACAATGAGCAGTTCTTC. It is translated as CASSPQIYNEQFF.

The V gene is TRBV6-1, the J gene TRBJ1-5; 7 positions match TRBD1. Germline CDR1 and CDR2: MNHNS and SASEGT. The CDR3 runs 13 residues. The J segment lost 7 bases and the V segment lost 10 bases, leaving 10 bases of the junction unmatched. CDR3 sequence (DNA): TGTGCCACTAGACAGGGAGGTTGGCAGCCCCAGCATTTT. Encoded protein: CATRQGGWQPQHF.

This clone has only a few counts. This chain connects TRBV19 to TRBJ1-6; D unresolved. Germline V gives CDR1 LNHDA, CDR2 SQIVND (reference sequence). V lost 6 bases and J lost 4, with 13 bases in between. The CDR3 is 15 amino acids. In DNA, the CDR3 is TGTGCCAGTAGGACCGGCGGAATTTATAATTCACCCCTCCACTTT. Translated, it gives CASRTGGIYNSPLHF.

As DNA, the CDR3 is TGTGCCAGCAGGCGCGGGTCCCTGTCCTACGAGCAGTACTTC. Its protein is CASRRGSLSYEQYF. The V call is TRBV6-1, the J call TRBJ2-7, with a weak D call TRBD2 (5 bases). The V end was cut by 6 bases, the J end by 1 base, with 13 bases between. Germline V CDR1 and CDR2: MNHNS, SASEGT. The CDR3 has 14 residues.

The gene calls are TRBV5-1 and TRBJ1-6; possible D gene TRBD1, 5 bases. The CDR3 has 16 amino acids. Germline values: CDR1 SGHRS, CDR2 YFSETQ. Trimming removed 2 bases from V and 3 bases from J, with 12 bases in between. The DNA for the CDR3 is TGCGCCAGCAGCTTAGGAGACGGACACTATAATTCACCCCTCCACTTT. Its protein product is CASSLGDGHYNSPLHF.

The chain couples TRBV4-1 to TRBJ2-3; 8 bases are a match to TRBD1. This CDR3 has 17 amino acids. CDR1 is MGHRA, CDR2 YSYEKL, per germline. Trimming took 1 base from V and 7 from J; bases not matched to a gene: 13. The CDR3 sequence is CASSQGVVTGGRNTQYF. CDR3 sequence (DNA): TGCGCCAGCAGCCAAGGGGTCGTAACAGGGGGGCGTAATACGCAGTATTTT.

This chain joins TRBV15 and TRBJ2-1, with TRBD2 identical over 12 bases. The CDR3 length is 14 residues. Looked up from germline, CDR1 is LNHNV and CDR2 is YYDKDF (reference sequence). The trim removed 8 bases at V and 9 bases at J, leaving 8 bases unmatched. The CDR3 loop is CATGLAGGPGEQFF. CDR3 sequence (DNA): TGTGCCACCGGGCTAGCGGGAGGGCCGGGTGAGCAGTTCTTC.